Each of the 30 T cell receptor beta chains below was sequenced from the same sample in a study of blood T cell repertoires in COVID-19. Assay used: immunoSEQ multiplex PCR; TCRdb lists only in-frame clones, some missing. The top ten clones hold 5% to 7.5% of a sample with fewer than 150,000 clones, under 90% of them seen once. The sample consisted of peripheral blood. The receptors were gathered from a human donor in a cohort sampled during active COVID-19.

The V call is TRBV19, the J call TRBJ2-1; 10 nucleotides agree with TRBD2. Germline lookup yields CDR1 LNHDA and CDR2 SQIVND (reference sequence). V trimming: 8 bases; J trimming: 5 bases; junction bases outside the gene matches: 9. The CDR3 has 15 amino acids. CDR3 bases: TGTGCCAGTTCCTTCCTCCTAGCGGGGGACAATGAGCAGTTCTTC. Its protein is CASSFLLAGDNEQFF.

This clone was observed a single time. The V call is TRBV7-9, the J call TRBJ2-7, with 7 bases fitting TRBD2. Germline CDR1 reads SEHNR; CDR2 reads FQNEAQ (reference sequence). The CDR3 is 14 residues long. The V segment lost 2 bases and the J segment 0 bases; nucleotides outside the gene matches: 1. This chain's CDR3 is CASSLLAASYEQYF. In DNA form, the CDR3 reads TGTGCCAGCAGCTTACTAGCGGCCTCCTACGAGCAGTACTTC.

With regard to this clone: The same CDR3 also results from other DNA sequences found in this sample. J is TRBJ2-7 and V is TRBV30; the match to TRBD1 covers 8 bases. Germline CDR1 reads GTSNPN; CDR2 reads SVGIG (reference sequence). CDR3 length: 13 amino acids. The trim removed 2 bases at V and 2 bases at J, leaving 2 bases unmatched. CDR3 nucleotide sequence: TGTGCCTGGAGTTTGACAGGGGCCTACGAGCAGTACTTC. Amino acids: CAWSLTGAYEQYF. The variable domain in full, completed from reference TRBV30 and TRBJ2-7, reads SQTIHQWPATLVQPVGSPLSLECTVEGTSNPNLYWYRQAAGRGLQLLFYSVGIGQISSEVPQNLSASRPQDRQFILSSKKLLLSDSGFYLCAWSLTGAYEQYFGPGTRLTVT.

V and J are TRBV4-3 and TRBJ1-4; 8 nucleotides line up with TRBD1. Germline lookup yields CDR1 LGHNA and CDR2 YSLEER. CDR3 size: 15 residues. V gave up 1 base and J gave up 8 bases; unmatched junction bases: 6. CDR3 region: CASSQVRGPGEKLFF. CDR3 nucleotides: TGCGCCAGCAGCCAAGTCAGGGGGCCAGGGGAAAAACTGTTTTTT.

This chain joins TRBV19 and TRBJ1-2; TRBD1 aligns across 9 bases. CDR3 size: 14 residues. V lost 6 bases and J lost 8; bases outside the gene matches: 10. In germline, CDR1 is LNHDA, CDR2 SQIVND (reference sequence). CDR3 sequence (DNA): TGTGCCAGTAGGCCCTCGGGACAGGGACTCGGCTACACCTTC. It translates to CASRPSGQGLGYTF.

This clone was seen just once. V gene TRBV11-2 combines with J gene TRBJ2-7; D is perhaps TRBD1 (5 bases). This CDR3 has 15 residues. V dropped 4 bases and J dropped 0 bases, with 13 bases sitting between them. CDR1 and CDR2 (germline): SGHAT, FQNNGV. CDR3 bases: TGTGCCAGCAGCTACTTAGGGGTAAGCTCCTACGAGCAGTACTTC. Its protein is CASSYLGVSSYEQYF.

This clone has just a few counts. The chain is built from TRBV6-6 and TRBJ2-3; no reliable D call. CDR3 length: 11 residues. Germline V gene data show CDR1 as MNHNY and CDR2 as SVGAGI (reference sequence). The V and J ends lost 5 bases and 4 bases respectively, with 4 bases between them. The CDR3: CASSLADTQYF. The CDR3 bases are TGTGCCAGCAGTCTAGCAGATACGCAGTATTTT.

This chain joins TRBV27 and TRBJ2-3; D may be TRBD2 (7 bases). Germline CDR1 is MNHEY and CDR2 is SMNVEV (reference sequence). The CDR3 sequence is 17 residues long. The ends were cut back, 6 bases at V and 0 bases at J, with 19 bases in the middle. The CDR3 coding sequence is TGTGCCAGCAGCCTACGGGGGGCGGGGTTTAGCACAGATACGCAGTATTTT. Amino acids: CASSLRGAGFSTDTQYF.

V is TRBV11-2 and J is TRBJ2-5, with D possibly matching TRBD2 (6 bases). Germline CDR1 reads SGHAT; CDR2 reads FQNNGV. CDR3 length: 14 amino acids. V lost 1 base and J 3 bases, leaving 9 bases between the germline ends. The CDR3 DNA reads TGTGCCAGCAGCTTAGTCGCGGGGAAAGAGACCCAGTACTTC. Amino acid sequence: CASSLVAGKETQYF.

The chain is built from TRBV7-9 and TRBJ2-3, with TRBD1 matching 10 bases. The CDR3 extends over 14 amino acids. With V trimmed by 8 bases and J by 1 base, 3 bases remained unmatched. Germline values: CDR1 SEHNR, CDR2 FQNEAQ (reference sequence). CDR3 amino acids: CASLGTGGTDTQYF. CDR3 in DNA: TGTGCCAGCCTCGGGACAGGGGGCACAGATACGCAGTATTTT.

This clone was recorded a few times. The rearrangement links TRBV9 to TRBJ2-3; the D gene is possibly TRBD1 (6 bases). This CDR3 spans 14 amino acids. V gave up 4 bases and J gave up 3 bases, with 12 bases separating them. Germline CDR1 and CDR2: SGDLS and YYNGEE. The DNA of the CDR3 is TGTGCCAGCAGCCCTCTCACAGGGACAGATACGCAGTATTTT. As protein: CASSPLTGTDTQYF.

This chain links TRBV7-6 with TRBJ2-2, with 8 bases fitting TRBD1. CDR1 SGHVS and CDR2 FNYEAQ come from the germline V gene. The CDR3 is made up of 17 amino acids. V trimming: 1 base; J trimming: 4 bases; junction bases outside the gene matches: 8. CDR3 in DNA: TGTGCCAGCAGCTTAGGGACAGGGACGGTTGTCACCGGGGAGCTGTTTTTT. It specifies CASSLGTGTVVTGELFF.

The chain uses TRBV15 and TRBJ2-3, with D tentatively TRBD1 (6 bases). V gave up 6 bases and J gave up 1 base, with 11 bases separating them. In germline, CDR1 is LNHNV, CDR2 YYDKDF (reference sequence). The CDR3 covers 14 residues. CDR3 sequence reads: CATRHPGGTDTQYF. The CDR3 bases are TGTGCCACCAGGCATCCAGGGGGCACAGATACGCAGTATTTT.

The CDR3 loop is CASSKGLASDTQYF. The DNA of the CDR3 is TGTGCCAGCAGTAAGGGGCTAGCGTCAGATACGCAGTATTTT. The chain uses TRBV27 and TRBJ2-3, with D perhaps TRBD2 (6 bases). Germline lookup yields CDR1 MNHEY and CDR2 SMNVEV (reference sequence). CDR3 length: 14 residues. Trimming cost V 5 bases and J 4 bases, with 13 bases left between them.

The chain is built from TRBV18 and TRBJ2-7; D ambiguous. This CDR3 has 13 residues. The ends were cut back, 3 bases at V and 3 bases at J, with 9 bases in the middle. Germline-derived CDR1 and CDR2 are KGHSH and LQKENI. CDR3 in amino acids: CASSPLGYYEQYF. The CDR3 DNA reads as TGTGCCAGCTCACCCCTCGGGTACTACGAGCAGTACTTC.

The chain couples TRBV5-1 to TRBJ2-1; 11 bases fit TRBD1. The ends lost 1 base at V and 8 bases at J; junction bases unmatched: 2. Germline CDR1 is SGHRS and CDR2 is YFSETQ. The CDR3 covers 14 residues. The CDR3, as DNA: TGCGCCAGCAGCTTGAGGACAGGGGGCGATGAGCAGTTCTTC. It is translated as CASSLRTGGDEQFF.

The V call is TRBV19, the J call TRBJ2-3, with 8 positions matching TRBD2. With 10 bases clipped from V and 0 bases from J, the junction kept 6 bases outside the gene matches. This CDR3 has 14 amino acids. Per germline, CDR1 LNHDA and CDR2 SQIVND (reference sequence). CDR3 sequence (DNA): TGTGCCACGCGGGGGGTAGATAGCACAGATACGCAGTATTTT. Protein sequence: CATRGVDSTDTQYF. Supplemented by reference TRBV19 and TRBJ2-3, the full variable domain reads DGGITQSPKYLFRKEGQNVTLSCEQNLNHDAMYWYRQDPGQGLRLIYYSQIVNDFQKGDIAEGYSVSREKKESFPLTVTSAQKNPTAFYLCATRGVDSTDTQYFGPGTRLTVL.

This chain links TRBV5-1 with TRBJ2-7; 8 nucleotides agree with TRBD1. The CDR3 length is 14 residues. The V segment lost 3 bases and the J segment 6 bases; nucleotides outside the gene matches: 8. The germline CDR1 and CDR2 sequences are SGHRS and YFSETQ. The CDR3 protein is CASSSDRGPGEQYF. CDR3 nucleotide sequence: TGCGCCAGCAGCTCCGACAGGGGTCCTGGCGAGCAGTACTTC.

The chain uses TRBV5-1 and TRBJ2-2; perhaps TRBD1 as D (6 bases). Germline V gives CDR1 SGHRS, CDR2 YFSETQ. Trimming pared 4 bases from V and 1 base from J, leaving 8 bases between. CDR3 length: 14 amino acids. CDR3 bases: TGCGCCAGCAGCCCGGGACAGAACACCGGGGAGCTGTTTTTT. It yields the protein CASSPGQNTGELFF.

The chain recombines TRBV2 with TRBJ2-5; TRBD2 might be the D (5 bases). CDR3 length: 14 residues. Deletions cut 4 bases from V and 1 base from J, with 10 bases between. Germline V gene data show CDR1 as SNHLY and CDR2 as FYNNEI. The CDR3 DNA is TGTGCCAGCAGTGTGGCCAGCGGCCAAGAGACCCAGTACTTC. This translates into CASSVASGQETQYF.

As DNA, the CDR3 is TGTGCCAGTAAAGGGGCAGGCTACGAGCAGTACTTC. Its translation is CASKGAGYEQYF. The rearrangement uses TRBV19 and TRBJ2-7; weak D call: TRBD1 (5 bases). From germline, CDR1 is LNHDA and CDR2 SQIVND (reference sequence). The V and J ends lost 7 bases and 3 bases respectively, with 10 bases between them. The CDR3 has 12 amino acids.

This rearrangement joins TRBV29-1 to TRBJ2-3, with a tentative D call TRBD1 (5 bases). Germline V CDR1 and CDR2: SQVTM, ANQGSEA. V gave up 0 bases and J gave up 6 bases, with 13 bases separating them. CDR3 length: 14 residues. CDR3 protein: CSVEDGKGFDTQYF. In DNA form, the CDR3 reads TGCAGCGTTGAAGATGGGAAGGGGTTCGATACGCAGTATTTT.

This clone was detected only once. This chain joins TRBV18 and TRBJ2-3, with D perhaps TRBD2 (5 bases). CDR1 is KGHSH, CDR2 LQKENI, per germline. Trimming shortened V by 1 base and J by 2 bases, and 7 bases separated the two germline ends. This CDR3 has 14 amino acids. The CDR3 loop is CASSPLGLTDTQYF. CDR3 bases: TGTGCCAGCTCACCACTAGGACTCACAGATACGCAGTATTTT. Together with reference TRBV18 and TRBJ2-3, the CDR3 gives the full variable domain: NAGVMQNPRHLVRRRGQEARLRCSPMKGHSHVYWYRQLPEEGLKFMVYLQKENIIDESGMPKERFSAEFPKEGPSILRIQQVVRGDSAAYFCASSPLGLTDTQYFGPGTRLTVL.

This chain connects TRBV27 to TRBJ2-2; 7 bases fit TRBD1. Germline V gene lookup returns CDR1 MNHEY and CDR2 SMNVEV (reference sequence). Trimming cost V 5 bases and J 3 bases; bases outside gene matches: 3. This CDR3 comprises 14 residues. CDR3 sequence reads: CASSRQGDTGELFF. The CDR3, as DNA: TGTGCCAGCAGTCGACAGGGTGACACCGGGGAGCTGTTTTTT.

Of note for this clone: In the same sample, other DNA sequences code for this CDR3. V usage is TRBV7-8 and J usage is TRBJ1-3; possible D gene TRBD1, 6 bases. V lost 5 bases and J 1 base, leaving 12 bases between the germline ends. The CDR3 is made up of 15 amino acids. Germline V gene sequence: CDR1 SGHVS, CDR2 FQNEAQ. CDR3 residues: CASSLTGSSGNTIYF. As DNA, the CDR3 is TGTGCCAGCAGCCTCACAGGGAGTTCTGGAAACACCATATATTTT.

This CDR3 is CASSLGASGGKETQYF. CDR3 in DNA: TGTGCCAGCAGCTTAGGAGCTAGCGGGGGGAAAGAGACCCAGTACTTC. The J gene is TRBJ2-5, the V gene TRBV11-2; 11 nucleotides match TRBD2. Germline CDR1 SGHAT, CDR2 FQNNGV. The J segment lost 3 bases and the V segment lost 1 base, leaving 4 bases of the junction unmatched. This CDR3 contains 16 residues.

This clone was seen more than once but under ten times. J is TRBJ1-5 and V is TRBV7-3; TRBD1 is a possible D gene (5 bases). Germline V gene lookup returns CDR1 SGHTA and CDR2 FQGTGA. The CDR3 has 16 residues. V lost 2 bases and J 1 base, leaving 12 bases between the germline ends. Here the CDR3 reads CASSLLDSLSNQPQHF. The CDR3 DNA follows: TGTGCCAGCAGCTTATTAGACAGCCTAAGCAATCAGCCCCAGCATTTT. Based on the CDR3 plus reference TRBV7-3 and TRBJ1-5, the full variable domain is GAGVSQTPSNKVTEKGKYVELRCDPISGHTALYWYRQSLGQGPEFLIYFQGTGAADDSGLPNDRFFAVRPEGSVSTLKIQRTERGDSAVYLCASSLLDSLSNQPQHFGDGTRLSIL.

The CDR3 DNA reads as TGTGCCAGCAGTGGGGCCTCGGAGAGCAATCAGCCCCAGCATTTT. It codes for CASSGASESNQPQHF. The chain is built from TRBV6-2 or TRBV6-3 and TRBJ1-5, with D possibly TRBD1 on 5 matching bases. The CDR3 contains 15 residues. Germline V lookup: CDR1 MNHEY, CDR2 SVGEGT. The V end was cut by 5 bases, the J end by 1 base, with 12 bases between.

This clone was seen a few times. The CDR3 spells CASSLAIGNEQFF. CDR3 coding DNA: TGCGCCAGCAGCTTGGCTATCGGGAATGAGCAGTTCTTC. J is TRBJ2-1 and V is TRBV5-1; the D is unclear. The CDR3 is 13 amino acids. CDR1 and CDR2 from the germline V gene are SGHRS and YFSETQ. The V end was cut by 0 bases, the J end by 7 bases, with 8 bases between. Supplemented by reference TRBV5-1 and TRBJ2-1, the full variable domain reads KAGVTQTPRYLIKTRGQQVTLSCSPISGHRSVSWYQQTPGQGLQFLFEYFSETQRNKGNFPGRFSGRQFSNSRSEMNVSTLELGDSALYLCASSLAIGNEQFFGPGTRLTVL.

On this clone: This sample also contains other DNA sequences that code for the same CDR3. The chain recombines TRBV2 with TRBJ1-4; perhaps TRBD1 as D (5 bases). V was trimmed by 4 bases and J by 2 bases, leaving 8 bases between them. The CDR3 spans 14 residues. The germline V gene encodes CDR1 SNHLY and CDR2 FYNNEI. The CDR3 protein is CASSVGGTNEKLFF. CDR3 coding DNA: TGTGCCAGCAGTGTGGGGGGGACTAATGAAAAACTGTTTTTT.